These 13 T cell receptor beta chains share one sample of origin, sequenced in a study of blood T cell repertoires in COVID-19. Sequenced by immunoSEQ multiplex PCR; TCRdb stores in-frame clones only, minus some. The sample yields roughly 230,000 clones, around 87% seen once. What was sequenced was peripheral blood. These receptors all come from a woman aged 55-75 years with COVID-19, enrolled during active disease.

This chain links TRBV6-2 or TRBV6-3 with TRBJ1-2, with 7 positions matching TRBD1. CDR1 is MNHEY and CDR2 is SVGEGT in the germline V gene. V shed 5 bases, J shed 13 bases, and the junction held 22 bases outside the gene matches. This CDR3 has 16 amino acids. The CDR3 is CASSPQREQGRRGFTF. CDR3 DNA sequence: TGTGCCAGCAGTCCACAACGAGAACAGGGGCGGAGGGGATTCACCTTC.

This clone showed up just a few times. The chain recombines TRBV5-4 with TRBJ1-2; TRBD1 aligns across 9 bases. The V gene end was trimmed by 6 bases and the J gene end by 4 bases; junction bases not matched to a gene: 7. The CDR3 sequence is 14 residues long. Germline V gene lookup returns CDR1 SGHNT and CDR2 YYREEE (reference sequence). The chain's CDR3 is CASTGQGPSYGYTF. The CDR3 nucleotides are TGTGCCAGCACCGGACAGGGGCCCTCCTATGGCTACACCTTC.

This chain uses TRBV19 with TRBJ1-3, with D uncertain. CDR1 and CDR2 (germline): LNHDA, SQIVND (reference sequence). Trimming left V 3 bases short and J 0 bases short, with 9 bases between. This CDR3 spans 15 amino acids. CDR3 bases: TGTGCCAGTAGTATCTCCGGGAACTCTGGAAACACCATATATTTT. Its protein is CASSISGNSGNTIYF.

The chain carries TRBV7-9 and TRBJ1-1, with 7 bases matching TRBD1. The germline CDR1 and CDR2 sequences are SEHNR and FQNEAQ (reference sequence). The CDR3 totals 19 residues. J was trimmed by 1 base and V by 4 bases; bases with no gene match: 18. CDR3: CASSSRGVGDSRRNTEAFF. In DNA form, the CDR3 reads TGTGCCAGCAGCTCTAGGGGTGTAGGGGACAGCCGAAGGAACACTGAAGCTTTCTTT.

The chain employs TRBV27 and TRBJ1-1; D call uncertain. Trimming stripped 6 bases from V and 4 bases from J, with 9 bases between. This CDR3 spans 12 amino acids. Germline V gives CDR1 MNHEY, CDR2 SMNVEV (reference sequence). CDR3 sequence (DNA): TGTGCCAGCAGGGGCGCAGGCACTGAAGCTTTCTTT. This gives the protein CASRGAGTEAFF.

This chain uses TRBV4-1 with TRBJ2-7; the D gene is possibly TRBD1 (6 bases). V was shortened by 0 bases and J by 4 bases, with 16 bases between the two germline ends. CDR1 and CDR2 from the germline V gene are MGHRA and YSYEKL. The length of the CDR3 is 16 residues. The CDR3 DNA is TGCGCCAGCAGCCAAGATCTCGGAGGCAGGGGATACGAGCAGTACTTC. Amino acids: CASSQDLGGRGYEQYF.

The chain recombines TRBV18 with TRBJ2-2, with 7 bases fitting TRBD1. This CDR3 comprises 16 residues. Germline CDR1 is KGHSH and CDR2 is LQKENI. The ends lost 3 bases at V and 2 bases at J; junction bases unmatched: 6. CDR3: CASSPRDRVNTGELFF. CDR3 coding DNA: TGTGCCAGCTCACCCCGAGACAGGGTAAACACCGGGGAGCTGTTTTTT.

The chain has TRBV27 and TRBJ2-2; TRBD2 might be the D (5 bases). The CDR3 runs 15 residues. CDR1 and CDR2 from the germline V gene are MNHEY and SMNVEV (reference sequence). V lost 3 bases and J 5 bases, leaving 13 bases between the germline ends. CDR3 in amino acids: CASSFGVRGTGELFF. CDR3 coding DNA: TGTGCCAGCAGTTTCGGGGTGAGAGGAACCGGGGAGCTGTTTTTT.

The V gene is TRBV10-3, the J gene TRBJ1-1; 8 bases agree with TRBD1. The J segment lost 13 bases and the V segment lost 0 bases, leaving 10 bases of the junction unmatched. The germline gives CDR1 ENHRY, CDR2 SYGVKD. The CDR3 loop spans 14 amino acids. The CDR3 sequence: CAISESPGGFEDFF. In nucleotides, the CDR3 is TGTGCCATCAGTGAGTCTCCAGGGGGCTTTGAGGATTTCTTT.

This chain links TRBV27 with TRBJ1-5, with D possibly TRBD1 on 6 matching bases. The CDR3 is 16 residues long. V dropped 4 bases and J dropped 5 bases, with 18 bases sitting between them. The germline V gene encodes CDR1 MNHEY and CDR2 SMNVEV (reference sequence). As DNA, the CDR3 is TGTGCCAGCAGTTCCCTCCAAGGGGGACGGGATCAGCCCCAGCATTTT. This sequence encodes CASSSLQGGRDQPQHF.

V is TRBV11-2 and J is TRBJ2-7; tentative D call: TRBD2 (6 bases). CDR1 SGHAT and CDR2 FQNNGV come from the germline V gene. The CDR3 sequence is 17 residues long. Trimming cost V 1 base and J 1 base, with 17 bases left between them. CDR3 in amino acids: CASSLVSRGKASYEQYF. Here the CDR3 DNA reads TGTGCCAGCAGCTTAGTCAGTCGGGGGAAAGCGTCCTACGAGCAGTACTTC.

The genes are TRBV5-6 and TRBJ1-6, with D unclear. Germline values: CDR1 SGHDT, CDR2 YYEEEE. This CDR3 region has 14 residues. Trimming cost V 2 bases and J 9 bases, with 12 bases left between them. The CDR3 is CASSFGSSGSPLHF. The DNA for the CDR3 is TGTGCCAGCAGCTTCGGGAGCTCGGGTTCACCCCTCCACTTT.

This CDR3 reads CASSLVAADEQYF. CDR3 nucleotides: TGTGCCAGCAGCTTGGTGGCCGCCGACGAGCAGTACTTC. The genes are TRBV5-4 and TRBJ2-7; D gene unclear. The V end lost 0 bases, the J end lost 5 bases, and 9 bases lay between the germline ends. Per germline, CDR1 SGHNT and CDR2 YYREEE (reference sequence). The CDR3 runs to 13 residues. The variable domain in full, completed from reference TRBV5-4 and TRBJ2-7, reads ETGVTQSPTHLIKTRGQQVTLRCSSQSGHNTVSWYQQALGQGPQFIFQYYREEENGRGNFPPRFSGLQFPNYSSELNVNALELDDSALYLCASSLVAADEQYFGPGTRLTVT.